Below are 17 T cell receptor beta chains sequenced from a single sample in a study of regulatory T cells in long-lasting Graves disease. Time point specified: newly diagnosed GD, antithyroid drugs for less than 3 months. After RNA was extracted from PBMCs, the TCR library was made from it. TCR beta libraries were built with iRepertoire HTBI primers and Arm-PCR of CDR3 regions. TCRdb processed the multiplex PCR reads anew with MiXCR; each CDR3 protein has one entry. The repertoire consists of 300,000 to 400,000 distinct CDR3 sequences, with about a sixth occurring once and the leading ten covering 25% to 30%. Separately, the same data were catalogued under a study of T cells in Graves' hyperthyroidism and ophthalmopathy.

This specimen was peripheral blood mononuclear cells (PBMCs), taken at new diagnosis, from a patient treated with antithyroid drugs. These receptors originate from a man in his forties or fifties with Graves disease.

This clonotype was recorded at least ten times. The chain combines TRBV20-1 with TRBJ2-5, with 8 bases matching TRBD2. The length of the CDR3 is 14 residues. Germline CDR1 is DFQATT and CDR2 is SNEGSKA (reference sequence). V gave up 6 bases and J gave up 4 bases; unmatched junction bases: 10. CDR3 sequence (DNA): TGCAGTGCCAGGGTAATAGCGGGGCTAGAGACCCAGTACTTC. Protein: CSARVIAGLETQYF.

This clonotype was observed a few times. The gene calls are TRBV20-1 and TRBJ1-5; D perhaps matches TRBD1 (5 bases). The CDR3 has 16 amino acids. CDR1 is DFQATT, CDR2 SNEGSKA, per germline (reference sequence). Trimming pared 5 bases from V and 6 bases from J, leaving 23 bases between. The CDR3 DNA reads as TGCAGTGCTGTGGAGCCGGTGGGGGGGTCGGCTCAGCCCCAGCATTTT. This sequence encodes CSAVEPVGGSAQPQHF.

The CDR3 here is CASSYGQDNEKLFF. CDR3 nucleotides: TGTGCCAGCAGTTACGGCCAGGATAATGAAAAACTGTTTTTT. This sequence joins TRBV6-5 and TRBJ1-4; D not certain. Trimming pared 2 bases from V and 4 bases from J, leaving 8 bases between. CDR1 MNHEY and CDR2 SVGAGI come from the germline V gene. The CDR3 has 14 amino acids.

Only a few counts were recorded for this clonotype. The chain employs TRBV29-1 and TRBJ1-6; 7 nucleotides align to TRBD1. V shed 5 bases and J 9 bases; nucleotides not matched to a gene: 4. The V gene's germline CDR1 is SQVTM and CDR2 ANQGSEA. The length of the CDR3 is 12 residues. CDR3 region: CSVQQGGSPLHF. In DNA form, the CDR3 reads TGCAGCGTTCAGCAGGGGGGTTCACCCCTCCACTTT.

The genes are TRBV3-1 and TRBJ1-6; TRBD1 is a possible D gene (5 bases). Germline V gene data show CDR1 as LGHDT and CDR2 as YNNKEL (reference sequence). The CDR3 has 15 residues. With 4 bases removed from V and 9 bases from J, the gap between germline ends came to 16 bases. CDR3 protein: CASSPGTPRTSPLHF. The CDR3 coding sequence is TGTGCCAGCAGCCCCGGGACCCCAAGGACTTCACCCCTCCACTTT.

The table lists this clonotype with many counts. The chain is built from TRBV2 and TRBJ1-5; 8 bases match TRBD1. Germline V lookup: CDR1 SNHLY, CDR2 FYNNEI. The CDR3 extends over 13 amino acids. V lost 7 bases and J lost 5; bases outside the gene matches: 4. CDR3 sequence reads: CASKDRGDQPQHF. CDR3 in DNA: TGTGCCAGCAAAGACAGGGGTGATCAGCCCCAGCATTTT.

CDR3 nucleotide sequence: TGTGCCAGCAGCGTCAAACAGGGGGCGACGCCGTCTGGAAACACCATATATTTT. Residues: CASSVKQGATPSGNTIYF. This sequence joins TRBV9 and TRBJ1-3; 9 nucleotides align to TRBD1. Losses at the gene ends were 2 bases for V and 1 base for J; bases not matched to a gene: 10. The CDR3 spans 18 residues. From germline, CDR1 is SGDLS and CDR2 YYNGEE.

This clonotype was found a few times. The chain combines TRBV4-1 with TRBJ2-7, with TRBD1 identical over 8 bases. With 3 bases clipped from V and 4 bases from J, the junction kept 8 bases outside the gene matches. The CDR3 has 15 residues. CDR1 and CDR2 (germline): MGHRA, YSYEKL. For the CDR3, the DNA is TGCGCCAGCAGCCAGCTGCTCGGACAGGGATACGAGCAGTACTTC. The encoded protein is CASSQLLGQGYEQYF.

As concerns this clonotype: A far larger clone is a single base away, which makes a read error likely. The V gene is TRBV28, the J gene TRBJ2-1, with 11 bases matching TRBD2. The J call is doubtful: the DNA matches TRBJ2-3 better. The CDR3 is 16 residues long. CDR1 is MDHEN and CDR2 is SYDVKM in the germline V gene. CDR3 nucleotide sequence: TGTGCCAGCAGTACTAGACTAGCGGGGAACTCAGATACGCAGTATTTT. It yields the protein CASSTRLAGNSDTQYF.

There are many counts of this clonotype. The gene calls are TRBV28 and TRBJ2-7; 7 bases are shared with TRBD1. Looked up from germline, CDR1 is MDHEN and CDR2 is SYDVKM. The J segment lost 2 bases and the V segment lost 5 bases, leaving 3 bases of the junction unmatched. The CDR3 spans 13 residues. This CDR3 is CASSGGQTYEQYF. DNA of the CDR3: TGTGCCAGCAGTGGGGGACAGACCTACGAGCAGTACTTC.

The chain is built from TRBV20-1 and TRBJ1-4; D not resolved. Trimming took 1 base from V and 12 from J, leaving 21 bases between them. The V gene's germline CDR1 is DFQATT and CDR2 SNEGSKA (reference sequence). The CDR3 consists of 15 residues. The DNA of the CDR3 is TGCAGTGCTAGAGCCCTACACCTGGACGGCGGCGAACTGTTTTTT. Translated, it gives CSARALHLDGGELFF.

The chain uses TRBV7-3 and TRBJ1-1; D ambiguous. This CDR3 comprises 12 residues. Germline values: CDR1 SGHTA, CDR2 FQGTGA. V lost 3 bases and J lost 7, with 9 bases in between. CDR3 sequence (DNA): TGTGCCAGCAGCTTCACGGGAGGTGAAGCTTTCTTT. Translating gives CASSFTGGEAFF. The full variable domain, its missing parts supplied by reference TRBV7-3 and TRBJ1-1, is GAGVSQTPSNKVTEKGKYVELRCDPISGHTALYWYRQSLGQGPEFLIYFQGTGAADDSGLPNDRFFAVRPEGSVSTLKIQRTERGDSAVYLCASSFTGGEAFFGQGTRLTVV.

The CDR3 loop is CASSQASEQVAGYTF. The CDR3 nucleotides are TGTGCCAGCAGCCAAGCCTCGGAACAGGTGGCCGGCTACACCTTC. This chain uses TRBV4-2 with TRBJ1-2, with a tentative D call TRBD1 (5 bases). Germline-derived CDR1 and CDR2 are LGHNA and YNFKEQ. The CDR3 is 15 residues long. Deletions cut 1 base from V and 8 bases from J, with 17 bases between.

As to this clonotype: Just one base apart from a much larger clone, this may be a read error. This chain links TRBV11-3 with TRBJ2-5, with a weak D call TRBD1 (5 bases). V lost 3 bases and J lost 7, with 12 bases in between. The CDR3 loop spans 13 amino acids. CDR1 and CDR2 from the germline V gene are SGHNT and YENEEA. The DNA of the CDR3 is TGTGCCAGCAGCTTCTTCAGGGTCGGGACCCAGTACTTC. It encodes CASSFFRVGTQYF.

This clonotype was detected ten times or more. CDR3 bases: TGTGCCAGCAGTCCTGACTCCGGGGCCAACGTCCTGACTTTC. Translated: CASSPDSGANVLTF. V gene TRBV12-3 or TRBV12-4 combines with J gene TRBJ2-6; D not certain. V lost 5 bases, J lost 4 bases, and 9 bases lay in between. The CDR3 extends over 14 amino acids.

This clonotype has ten or more counts. The gene calls are TRBV5-6 and TRBJ2-4, with D unresolved. The germline gives CDR1 SGHDT, CDR2 YYEEEE. Trimming took 0 bases from V and 0 from J, leaving 13 bases between them. The CDR3 loop spans 17 amino acids. The CDR3, as DNA: TGTGCCAGCAGCTTGGGCTCCGGCGCCGTAGCCAAAAACATTCAGTACTTC. Amino acids: CASSLGSGAVAKNIQYF.

The chain uses TRBV24-1 and TRBJ1-5; D possibly corresponds to TRBD1 (5 bases). The germline V gene has CDR1 KGHDR and CDR2 SFDVKD. V lost 5 bases to trimming and J lost 0 bases, with 13 bases between them. The CDR3 has 16 residues. Here the CDR3 reads CATSASGAGSNQPQHF. The CDR3 coding sequence is TGTGCCACCAGTGCATCCGGGGCGGGTAGCAATCAGCCCCAGCATTTT.